This is a list of T cell receptor beta chains from one sample in a study of cytomegalovirus exposure and HLA in healthy donors. Sequencing used immunoSEQ multiplex PCR; TCRdb keeps in-frame clones, though not all of them. The sample shows roughly 52,000 clones, more than 75% of them seen only once. Specimen: PBMCs. These TCRs come from a female donor in good health and CMV-seronegative. Both conserved end residues are part of each CDR3. A D gene is named only where the DNA matches it firmly. Size is stated for part of the rows, as once, few or many counts, or as a class when the clone is expanded.

clone size: -
V gene: TRBV5-6
D gene: -
J gene: TRBJ2-7
CDR3 DNA: TGTGCCAGCAGCTTGGCCGGTCCGAGCGAGCAGTACTTC
CDR3 protein: CASSLAGPSEQYF

clone size: -
V gene: TRBV6-5
D gene: TRBD1
J gene: TRBJ2-7
CDR3 DNA: TGTGCCAGCAGGGGACAGGGGTTCGGCGAGCAGTACTTC
CDR3 protein: CASRGQGFGEQYF

clone size: -
V gene: TRBV9
D gene: -
J gene: TRBJ2-1
CDR3 DNA: TGTGCCAGCAGCGTATTTTCGAGCTCCTACAATGAGCAGTTCTTC
CDR3 protein: CASSVFSSSYNEQFF

clone size: -
V gene: TRBV2
D gene: -
J gene: TRBJ2-7
CDR3 DNA: TGTGCCAGCAAAATAACGGAGTCGCAGTACTTC
CDR3 protein: CASKITESQYF

clone size: -
V gene: TRBV9
D gene: -
J gene: TRBJ2-7
CDR3 DNA: TGTGCCAGCAGCGTAGGGAGCGAGCAGTACTTC
CDR3 protein: CASSVGSEQYF

clone size: -
V gene: TRBV15
D gene: -
J gene: TRBJ2-5
CDR3 DNA: TGTGCCACCAGCAGTACCAGGCCTCAAGAGACCCAGTACTTC
CDR3 protein: CATSSTRPQETQYF

clone size: -
V gene: TRBV19
D gene: -
J gene: TRBJ2-5
CDR3 DNA: TGTGCCAGTAGCCCTGCGGCCAGACAAGAGACCCAGTACTTC
CDR3 protein: CASSPAARQETQYF

clone size: -
V gene: TRBV5-6
D gene: -
J gene: TRBJ1-1
CDR3 DNA: TGTGCCAGCAGCTTTGGCAGGGGCATGAACACTGAAGCTTTCTTT
CDR3 protein: CASSFGRGMNTEAFF

clone size: -
V gene: TRBV2
D gene: -
J gene: TRBJ2-2
CDR3 DNA: TGTGCCAGCAGTGAAGTAGTCCCCGGGGAGCTGTTTTTT
CDR3 protein: CASSEVVPGELFF

clone size: -
V gene: TRBV4-1
D gene: TRBD1
J gene: TRBJ1-1
CDR3 DNA: TGCGCCAGCAGCCTTAACCCGACCGGGACAGGGAAGACTGAAGCTTTCTTT
CDR3 protein: CASSLNPTGTGKTEAFF

clone size: -
V gene: TRBV7-7
D gene: -
J gene: TRBJ2-1
CDR3 DNA: TGTGCTAGCAGCCCCCTGCAGGACAATGAGCAGTTCTTC
CDR3 protein: CASSPLQDNEQFF

clone size: -
V gene: TRBV19
D gene: -
J gene: TRBJ2-1
CDR3 DNA: TGTGCCAGTAGTATTTCCGGTCGTGAGCAGTTCTTC
CDR3 protein: CASSISGREQFF

clone size: -
V gene: TRBV4-1
D gene: -
J gene: TRBJ2-5
CDR3 DNA: TGCGCCAGCAGCCATATCCACCAAGAGACCCAGTACTTC
CDR3 protein: CASSHIHQETQYF

clone size: -
V gene: TRBV15
D gene: -
J gene: TRBJ1-1
CDR3 DNA: TGTGCCACCAGCAGAGACGGGGACACTGAAGCTTTCTTT
CDR3 protein: CATSRDGDTEAFF

clone size: -
V gene: TRBV4-1
D gene: -
J gene: TRBJ1-2
CDR3 DNA: TGCGCCAGCAGCCAAGACAGGGGCATTGGCTACACCTTC
CDR3 protein: CASSQDRGIGYTF

clone size: -
V gene: TRBV6-5
D gene: -
J gene: TRBJ2-7
CDR3 DNA: TGTGCCAGCCGGGATACAACCTACGAGCAGTACTTC
CDR3 protein: CASRDTTYEQYF

clone size: -
V gene: TRBV6-1
D gene: -
J gene: TRBJ1-1
CDR3 DNA: TGTGCCAGCAGTGAAGAAGGCAGGGGGAACACTGAAGCTTTCTTT
CDR3 protein: CASSEEGRGNTEAFF

clone size: -
V gene: TRBV7-2
D gene: -
J gene: TRBJ2-3
CDR3 DNA: TGTGCCAGCAGCTTAGGCCCCAGGTACACAGATACGCAGTATTTT
CDR3 protein: CASSLGPRYTDTQYF

clone size: -
V gene: TRBV27
D gene: TRBD1
J gene: TRBJ1-2
CDR3 DNA: TGTGCCAGCAGTTTTGCAGGGGGCGTCTTGTATGGCTACACCTTC
CDR3 protein: CASSFAGGVLYGYTF

clone size: -
V gene: TRBV30
D gene: -
J gene: TRBJ2-7
CDR3 DNA: TGTGCCTGGATAGGACAGATGGCCTACGAGCAGTACTTC
CDR3 protein: CAWIGQMAYEQYF

clone size: -
V gene: TRBV7-9
D gene: TRBD2
J gene: TRBJ2-5
CDR3 DNA: TGTGCCAGCAGCGAAGGGACTAGCGGGGGGCAAGAGACCCAGTACTTC
CDR3 protein: CASSEGTSGGQETQYF

clone size: few
V gene: TRBV30
D gene: -
J gene: TRBJ1-1
CDR3 DNA: TGTGCCTGGAGTGTACGGGGGGTGAACACTGAAGCTTTCTTT
CDR3 protein: CAWSVRGVNTEAFF

clone size: -
V gene: TRBV19
D gene: -
J gene: TRBJ2-2
CDR3 DNA: TGTGCCAGTGGTCGGCAGGTGGAAACCGGGGAGCTGTTTTTT
CDR3 protein: CASGRQVETGELFF

clone size: -
V gene: TRBV4-1
D gene: TRBD1
J gene: TRBJ2-7
CDR3 DNA: TGCGCCAGCAGCCGAGACACAGGGGCCTCCTACGAGCAGTACTTC
CDR3 protein: CASSRDTGASYEQYF

clone size: -
V gene: TRBV7-2
D gene: -
J gene: TRBJ1-1
CDR3 DNA: TGTGCCAGCAGCTTAGGGATTCAGGGCACTGAAGCTTTCTTT
CDR3 protein: CASSLGIQGTEAFF

clone size: once
V gene: TRBV30
D gene: TRBD1
J gene: TRBJ2-2
CDR3 DNA: TGTGCCCGGAAGGACTTCCGGACAGGGGGCAACACCGGGGAGCTGTTTTTT
CDR3 protein: CARKDFRTGGNTGELFF

clone size: -
V gene: TRBV18
D gene: TRBD1
J gene: TRBJ2-7
CDR3 DNA: TGTGCCAGCTCACCAGAGAGGGACAGGGCCTACGAGCAGTACTTC
CDR3 protein: CASSPERDRAYEQYF

clone size: few
V gene: TRBV5-4
D gene: -
J gene: TRBJ2-3
CDR3 DNA: TGTGCCAGCAGCCTGCTCGGGAATACGCAGTATTTT
CDR3 protein: CASSLLGNTQYF

clone size: -
V gene: TRBV7-2
D gene: TRBD1
J gene: TRBJ1-2
CDR3 DNA: TGTGCCAGCAGCTCGCGACAGGGTTACTCAGATGGCTACACCTTC
CDR3 protein: CASSSRQGYSDGYTF

clone size: -
V gene: TRBV14
D gene: -
J gene: TRBJ2-3
CDR3 DNA: TGTGCCAGCAGCCAAGAACCCTCTAGCAAGGGCCCAGATACGCAGTATTTT
CDR3 protein: CASSQEPSSKGPDTQYF

clone size: -
V gene: TRBV5-1
D gene: TRBD1
J gene: TRBJ1-6
CDR3 DNA: TGCGCCAGCAGCCCGGGGACAGGATTTTCACCCCTCCACTTT
CDR3 protein: CASSPGTGFSPLHF

clone size: -
V gene: TRBV2
D gene: -
J gene: TRBJ1-5
CDR3 DNA: TGTGCCAGCAGTGACGTAACTGGCGGTCAGCCCCAGCATTTT
CDR3 protein: CASSDVTGGQPQHF

clone size: -
V gene: TRBV7-9
D gene: -
J gene: TRBJ2-3
CDR3 DNA: TGTGCCAGCCATCTGGGAGGTGATACGCAGTATTTT
CDR3 protein: CASHLGGDTQYF

clone size: -
V gene: TRBV29-1
D gene: -
J gene: TRBJ1-1
CDR3 DNA: TGCAGCGCATGCCACTATCTGAACACTGAAGCTTTCTTT
CDR3 protein: CSACHYLNTEAFF

clone size: -
V gene: TRBV6-5
D gene: -
J gene: TRBJ2-7
CDR3 DNA: TGTGCCAGCAGTTACTCGTTTACAACAGCCTACGAGCAGTACTTC
CDR3 protein: CASSYSFTTAYEQYF

clone size: -
V gene: TRBV4-3
D gene: -
J gene: TRBJ2-1
CDR3 DNA: TGCGCCAGCAGCCAAGAACTCAGGGGGGACAATGAGCAGTTCTTC
CDR3 protein: CASSQELRGDNEQFF

clone size: -
V gene: TRBV18
D gene: -
J gene: TRBJ1-1
CDR3 DNA: TGTGCCAGCTCACCGCGGATCACAGTACAGGGAGCTAACACTGAAGCTTTCTTT
CDR3 protein: CASSPRITVQGANTEAFF